What follows are 10 T cell receptor beta chains derived from one specimen sequenced in a study of beta chain features in type 1 diabetes. Overall study findings and caveats: The study found moderately but significantly shorter TCRB CDR3s in all four CD4+ subsets of Type 1 diabetes patients.

These receptors' antigens are unknown. The isolated RNA, all of it, was reverse transcribed, so expressed TCRB transcripts were what got sequenced. Repertoires were generated with immunoSEQ multiplex PCR, while TCRdb's copy carries only in-frame clones and drops some. The table has more than 150,000 clones, roughly 10% seen once. Sequenced material: central memory CD4+ T cells from blood. The source is a woman between 25 and 40 years old with type 1 diabetes.

V usage is TRBV10-3 and J usage is TRBJ2-7, with D possibly TRBD1 on 6 matching bases. Trimming pared 2 bases from V and 2 bases from J, leaving 13 bases between. This CDR3 has 15 residues. Germline loops: CDR1 ENHRY, CDR2 SYGVKD. The CDR3 loop is CAISEQKQGTYEQYF. The CDR3 DNA reads as TGTGCCATCAGTGAGCAGAAACAGGGAACCTACGAGCAGTACTTC.

V usage is TRBV20-1 and J usage is TRBJ1-5; D is ambiguous. CDR1 is DFQATT, CDR2 SNEGSKA, per germline (reference sequence). The CDR3 consists of 11 residues. The V end lost 5 bases, the J end lost 6 bases, and 8 bases lay between the germline ends. The CDR3 here is CSAGEGQPQHF. The CDR3 nucleotides are TGCAGTGCTGGCGAGGGTCAGCCCCAGCATTTT.

This clone has ten or more counts. This chain joins TRBV19 and TRBJ1-2, with 7 positions matching TRBD1. The CDR3 spans 13 residues. V dropped 9 bases and J dropped 4; count of bases not matched to a gene: 8. Per germline, CDR1 LNHDA and CDR2 SQIVND (reference sequence). CDR3 residues: CASIDRDGYGYTF. CDR3 bases: TGTGCCAGCATCGACAGGGACGGCTATGGCTACACCTTC.

The J gene is TRBJ2-7, the V gene TRBV19, with 8 bases identical to TRBD1. Germline trimming cut 5 bases from V and 3 bases from J; bases unmatched to any gene: 3. Germline loops: CDR1 LNHDA, CDR2 SQIVND (reference sequence). CDR3 length equals 13 residues. CDR3 protein: CASSAGGFYEQYF. CDR3 coding DNA: TGTGCCAGTAGTGCAGGGGGCTTCTACGAGCAGTACTTC.

CDR3 protein: CASRKGTGITDTQYF. The CDR3 DNA reads as TGCGCCAGCAGGAAAGGGACAGGGATCACAGATACGCAGTATTTT. V usage is TRBV10-1 and J usage is TRBJ2-3, with 9 nucleotides matching TRBD1. The V and J ends lost 6 bases and 2 bases, in that order; junction bases with no gene match: 6. Germline V gene data show CDR1 as WNHNN and CDR2 as SYGVQD (reference sequence). CDR3 length: 15 residues.

Only a few counts were recorded for this clone. The genes are TRBV19 and TRBJ2-1; 7 nucleotides align to TRBD2. V gave up 5 bases and J gave up 2 bases; unmatched junction bases: 3. CDR3 size: 14 residues. Germline-derived CDR1 and CDR2 are LNHDA and SQIVND (reference sequence). The CDR3 loop is CASSGAGAYNEQFF. DNA of the CDR3: TGTGCCAGTAGTGGGGCGGGGGCCTACAATGAGCAGTTCTTC.

The table lists this clone with a few counts. The genes are TRBV4-2 and TRBJ1-5; 7 positions agree with TRBD1. The CDR3 is 16 amino acids. Germline values: CDR1 LGHNA, CDR2 YNFKEQ. V lost 4 bases and J lost 4; bases outside the gene matches: 10. CDR3 DNA: TGTGCCAGCAGCCCCAGTGGGGCAGGGGGAAATCAGCCCCAGCATTTT. It encodes CASSPSGAGGNQPQHF.

The rearrangement uses TRBV5-1 and TRBJ2-7, with a tentative D call TRBD2 (5 bases). The CDR3 is 15 residues long. Trimming shortened V by 1 base and J by 0 bases, and 11 bases separated the two germline ends. The germline gives CDR1 SGHRS, CDR2 YFSETQ. The CDR3 region has the DNA TGCGCCAGCAGCTTGCAGCCTAGCAGCTCCTACGAGCAGTACTTC. It is translated as CASSLQPSSSYEQYF.

The chain combines TRBV27 with TRBJ2-7; D perhaps matches TRBD2 (6 bases). V was cut by 5 bases and J by 3 bases, with 20 bases left in between. From germline, CDR1 is MNHEY and CDR2 SMNVEV (reference sequence). CDR3 length: 16 residues. CDR3 nucleotide sequence: TGTGCCAGCAGTATCCTAAGCGGAGGGGACCTCTACGAGCAGTACTTC. Its protein is CASSILSGGDLYEQYF.

This clone turned up a few times. V usage is TRBV28 and J usage is TRBJ2-5; 9 bases fit TRBD1. Per germline, CDR1 MDHEN and CDR2 SYDVKM. CDR3 length: 15 residues. V trimming: 4 bases; J trimming: 1 base; junction bases outside the gene matches: 4. The CDR3 DNA reads TGTGCCAGCAGTTCGAGGACAGGGGTCCAAGAGACCCAGTACTTC. This gives the protein CASSSRTGVQETQYF.